This TCR beta chain derives from a study of blood T cells in healthy people across ages. Trimming stripped 6 bases from V and 3 bases from J, with 13 bases between. Looked up from germline, CDR1 is MDHEN and CDR2 is SYDVKM. The CDR3 totals 14 residues. For the second PCR, which ran for about 6 to 12 cycles, a sample-barcoded 5' primer and a J-beta primer mix were used. TCRdb reprocessed the 5' RACE reads with MiXCR, giving one entry per CDR3 protein. The sample yields about 1.8 million distinct CDR3 sequences, 49% seen once. This sequence originates from a woman in her thirties or forties in good health. The V and J genes are TRBV28 and TRBJ2-3; D could derive from TRBD1 or TRBD2 (5 bases each). The sample comprised blood. The CDR3 sequence: CASRREGQTDTQYF. DNA for the CDR3: TGTGCCAGCAGGAGAGAGGGGCAGACAGATACGCAGTATTTT. Combining the CDR3 with reference TRBV28 and TRBJ2-3 gives the whole variable domain DVKVTQSSRYLVKRTGEKVFLECVQDMDHENMFWYRQDPGLGLRLIYFSYDVKMKEKGDIPEGYSVSREKKERFSLILESASTNQTSMYLCASRREGQTDTQYFGPGTRLTVL.